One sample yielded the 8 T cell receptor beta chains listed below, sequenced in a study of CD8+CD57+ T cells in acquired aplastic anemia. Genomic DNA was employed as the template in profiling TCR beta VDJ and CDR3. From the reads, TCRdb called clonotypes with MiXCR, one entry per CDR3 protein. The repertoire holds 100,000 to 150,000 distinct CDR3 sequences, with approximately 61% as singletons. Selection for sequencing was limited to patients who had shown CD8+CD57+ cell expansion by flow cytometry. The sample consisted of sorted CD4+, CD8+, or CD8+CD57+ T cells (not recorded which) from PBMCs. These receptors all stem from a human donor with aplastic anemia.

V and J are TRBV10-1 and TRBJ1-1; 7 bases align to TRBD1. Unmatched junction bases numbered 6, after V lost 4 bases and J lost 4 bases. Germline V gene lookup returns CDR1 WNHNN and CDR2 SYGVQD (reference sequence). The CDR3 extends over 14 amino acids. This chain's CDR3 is CASSGRDRGTEAFF. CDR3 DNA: TGCGCCAGCAGTGGAAGGGACAGAGGCACTGAAGCTTTCTTT.

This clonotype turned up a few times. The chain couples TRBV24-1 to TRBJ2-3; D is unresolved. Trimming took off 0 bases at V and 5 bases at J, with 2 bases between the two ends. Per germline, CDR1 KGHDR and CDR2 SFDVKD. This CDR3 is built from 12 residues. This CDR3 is CATSDLRDTQYF. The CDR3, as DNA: TGTGCCACCAGTGATTTGCGAGATACGCAGTATTTT.

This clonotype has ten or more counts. The CDR3, as DNA: TGTGCCAGTAGTATGAAGGCTAGCGGGAGCTACGAGCAGTACTTC. It specifies CASSMKASGSYEQYF. This rearrangement joins TRBV19 to TRBJ2-7; the match to TRBD2 covers 10 bases. Germline values: CDR1 LNHDA, CDR2 SQIVND (reference sequence). J was trimmed by 3 bases and V by 3 bases; bases with no gene match: 5. This CDR3 spans 15 amino acids.

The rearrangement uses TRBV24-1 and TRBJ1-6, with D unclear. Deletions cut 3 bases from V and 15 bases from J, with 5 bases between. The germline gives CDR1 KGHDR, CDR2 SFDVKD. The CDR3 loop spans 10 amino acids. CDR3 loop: CATSDPHLHF. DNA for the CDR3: TGTGCCACCAGTGATCCACACCTCCACTTT.

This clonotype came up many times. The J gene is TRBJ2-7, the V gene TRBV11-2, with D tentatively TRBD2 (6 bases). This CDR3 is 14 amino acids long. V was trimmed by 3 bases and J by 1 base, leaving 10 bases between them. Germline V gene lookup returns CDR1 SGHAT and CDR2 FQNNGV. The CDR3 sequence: CASSFGGGSYEQYF. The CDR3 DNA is TGTGCCAGCAGCTTTGGAGGAGGGTCCTACGAGCAGTACTTC.

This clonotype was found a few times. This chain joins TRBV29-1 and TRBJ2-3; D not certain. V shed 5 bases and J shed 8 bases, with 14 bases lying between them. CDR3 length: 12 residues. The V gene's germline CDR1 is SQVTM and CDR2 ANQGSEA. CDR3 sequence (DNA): TGCAGCGTTCCCCTAGGTGTGGGTACGCAGTATTTT. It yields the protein CSVPLGVGTQYF.

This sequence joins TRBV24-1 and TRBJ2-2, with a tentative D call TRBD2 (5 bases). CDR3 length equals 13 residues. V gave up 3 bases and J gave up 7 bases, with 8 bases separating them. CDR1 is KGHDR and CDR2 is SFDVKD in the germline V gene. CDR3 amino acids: CATSDATSGELFF. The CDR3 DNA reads TGTGCCACCAGTGATGCTACTAGCGGGGAGCTGTTTTTT.

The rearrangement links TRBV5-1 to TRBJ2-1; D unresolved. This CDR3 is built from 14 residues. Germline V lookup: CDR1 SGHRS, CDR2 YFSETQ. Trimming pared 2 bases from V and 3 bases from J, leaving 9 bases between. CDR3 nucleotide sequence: TGCGCCAGCAGCTTCAGACCTAACTACAATGAGCAGTTCTTC. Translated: CASSFRPNYNEQFF.